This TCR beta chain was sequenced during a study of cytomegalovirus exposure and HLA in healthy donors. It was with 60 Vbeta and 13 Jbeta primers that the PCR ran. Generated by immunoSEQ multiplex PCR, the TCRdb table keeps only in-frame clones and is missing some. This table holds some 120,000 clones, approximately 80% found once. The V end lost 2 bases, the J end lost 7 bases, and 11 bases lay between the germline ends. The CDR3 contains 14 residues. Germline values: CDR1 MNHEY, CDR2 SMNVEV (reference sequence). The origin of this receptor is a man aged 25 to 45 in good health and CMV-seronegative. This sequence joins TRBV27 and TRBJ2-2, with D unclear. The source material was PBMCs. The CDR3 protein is CASSLALSIGELFF. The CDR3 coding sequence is TGTGCCAGCAGTTTAGCTTTGAGTATCGGGGAGCTGTTTTTT.